This T cell receptor (beta chain) was retrieved from a study of long-term antiretroviral therapy in people with HIV. Study-wide points: Pre-ART expanded clones dominated the repertoire at every time point.

With respect to this clone: Antigen specificity is unknown.

Runs used v3.0 of the immunoSEQ assay and were done at survey level. Clones were read by immunoSEQ multiplex PCR, and TCRdb kept only the in-frame ones, dropping some. Here the sample spans about 11,000 clones, about 86% being singletons. V shed 5 bases and J shed 0 bases, with 11 bases lying between them. This CDR3 is built from 14 residues. From germline, CDR1 is SGHVS and CDR2 FNYEAQ. This clonotype was sampled from a man between 45 and 60 years old with HIV. This sequence joins TRBV7-6 and TRBJ2-7; maybe TRBD1 (6 bases). Sequencing used unsorted PBMCs, obtained around 7.2 years after starting antiretroviral therapy. CDR3 bases: TGTGCCAGCAGCCTAGGGACATACTCCTACGAGCAGTACTTC. It codes for CASSLGTYSYEQYF.